This T cell receptor beta chain derives from a study of CD4 T cells in relation to SARS-CoV-2 and coronaviruses. The wider study: Median patient age was around 40 years, spanning 21 to 72 years. Study results and caveats: In roughly 60% of donors, memory CD4+ clonotypes crossrecognized SARS-CoV-2 and at least one common cold coronavirus spike.

V trimming: 3 bases; J trimming: 2 bases; junction bases outside the gene matches: 6. The CDR3 runs to 16 residues. Germline CDR1 MNHNS, CDR2 SASEGT. Worth noting for this clone: The antigen remains unidentified.

The repertoire was sequenced with immunoSEQ multiplex PCR; TCRdb's copy has only in-frame clones and lacks some. In the table there are about 60,000 clones, roughly nine tenths of which are singletons. Naive and memory CD4+ T cells came from enriched cryopreserved PBMCs. The receptor's source is an adult with COVID-19. The chain uses TRBV6-1 and TRBJ2-1; TRBD1 agrees at 8 bases. Sequencing was carried out using naive CD4+ T cells from PBMCs. Documented subset: naive CD4+ T cells isolated by negative enrichment. CDR3 DNA sequence: TGTGCCAGCAGTGATCCAGGGGGCCTCACCTACAATGAGCAGTTCTTC. Its protein is CASSDPGGLTYNEQFF.